This TCR beta chain appears in the sequencing data of a study of T-cell memory formation after mild COVID-19. Whole-study results and caveats: Day 15 to 85 contracting clones showed balanced CD4/CD8; later expanders leaned CD4+.

TCRdb redid the calling of the 5' RACE reads with MiXCR, one entry per CDR3 protein. The table lists some 190,000 distinct CDR3 sequences, about a sixth of them singletons. A few counts support this clonotype. Its antigen is not known. The length of the CDR3 is 17 residues. With 6 bases clipped from V and 8 bases from J, the junction kept 11 bases outside the gene matches. This chain uses TRBV12-3 or TRBV12-4 with TRBJ2-1, with 15 positions matching TRBD2. The sequence derives from an adult woman who had mild COVID-19 (a few samples of this study predate the infection). Cell type and time point are not known. The sample taken for sequencing was PBMCs or a T cell subset sorted from them (not recorded which). The CDR3, as DNA: TGTGCCAGCAGCTTGGGGACTAGCGGGAGGCTATCTGATGAGCAGTTCTTC. It translates to CASSLGTSGRLSDEQFF.